The 8 T cell receptor beta chains presented below share a single source sample, sequenced in a study of cytomegalovirus exposure and HLA in healthy donors. Clones were read by immunoSEQ multiplex PCR, and TCRdb kept only the in-frame ones, dropping some. The sample shows tens of thousands of clones, roughly 84% of them seen only once. The specimen was PBMCs. The receptors derive from a woman younger than 30 in good health and CMV-seropositive.

This clone was detected only once. A junction end diverges from the germline sequence, so it may reflect a read error. V is TRBV11-2 and J is TRBJ2-2; 10 bases fit TRBD2. This CDR3 has 15 amino acids. The germline gives CDR1 SGHAT, CDR2 FQNNGV. The chain's CDR3 is CASRLGLADTGELFF. The CDR3 DNA sequence: TGTGCCAGCAGATTAGGACTAGCGGACACCGGGGAGCTGTTTTTT.

The V call is TRBV6-1, the J call TRBJ2-7; TRBD1 is a possible D gene (6 bases). Germline loops: CDR1 MNHNS, CDR2 SASEGT. The CDR3 runs 12 residues. Deletions cut 4 bases from V and 5 bases from J, with 9 bases between. This chain's CDR3 is CASSGDTDEQYF. For the CDR3, the DNA is TGTGCCAGCAGTGGGGACACCGACGAGCAGTACTTC.

The chain couples TRBV28 to TRBJ1-3, with 8 bases that match TRBD1. The CDR3 is 16 residues long. V gave up 6 bases and J gave up 4 bases; unmatched junction bases: 11. Germline assignment: CDR1 MDHEN and CDR2 SYDVKM. The CDR3, as DNA: TGTGCCAGCAGACCCCTGACAGGGGTAAGAGGAAACACCATATATTTT. This sequence encodes CASRPLTGVRGNTIYF.

Details on this clone: In the same sample, other DNA sequences code for this CDR3. The chain couples TRBV7-2 to TRBJ2-5; 14 nucleotides match TRBD2. This CDR3 has 16 amino acids. Germline assignment: CDR1 SGHTA and CDR2 FQGNSA. V lost 1 base and J lost 5; bases outside the gene matches: 3. CDR3: CASSLGLAGGRETQYF. CDR3 nucleotides: TGTGCCAGCAGCTTAGGACTAGCGGGGGGGCGGGAGACCCAGTACTTC.

The rearrangement joins TRBV28 to TRBJ1-1; D perhaps matches TRBD1 (5 bases). Trimming left V 5 bases short and J 1 base short, with 11 bases between. The CDR3 is made up of 14 amino acids. Germline loops: CDR1 MDHEN, CDR2 SYDVKM. The CDR3 coding sequence is TGTGCCAGCAGTGTGGGGGGTCGGAACACTGAAGCTTTCTTT. Its protein is CASSVGGRNTEAFF.

The CDR3 nucleotides read TGTGCCAGCAGCAAATTAAACAGGGGCCAGAGGTACGAGCAGTACTTC. Translation: CASSKLNRGQRYEQYF. This chain links TRBV21-1 with TRBJ2-7; TRBD1 is taken as the D call from the table, unchecked against the DNA. TRBV21-1 is assigned pseudogene status. This CDR3 has 16 residues.

This clone was seen a few times. J is TRBJ2-1 and V is TRBV6-5; a weak D match, TRBD1 (6 bases). From germline, CDR1 is MNHEY and CDR2 SVGAGI. V dropped 6 bases and J dropped 7 bases, with 19 bases sitting between them. This CDR3 is built from 15 residues. The DNA for the CDR3 is TGTGCCAGCAGCTCCTCGGGTGCAGGGGCGAATGAGCAGTTCTTC. Protein product: CASSSSGAGANEQFF.

This clone was recorded once. The chain carries TRBV27 and TRBJ2-7; D possibly corresponds to TRBD1 (6 bases). V lost 3 bases and J lost 4, with 13 bases in between. This CDR3 is 14 amino acids long. Germline-derived CDR1 and CDR2 are MNHEY and SMNVEV (reference sequence). In DNA, the CDR3 is TGTGCCAGCAGTTTTGCAGGGGTCAGGTACGAGCAGTACTTC. Translating gives CASSFAGVRYEQYF.